These T cell receptor beta chains were read from a single sample in a study of blood T cell repertoires in COVID-19. Method: immunoSEQ multiplex PCR; TCRdb's copy keeps in-frame clones and lacks some. The sample consists of about 160,000 clones, about 80% of them appearing once. Sequences were obtained from peripheral blood. All receptors derive from a woman older than 75 with acute or convalescent COVID-19. Each CDR3 is given with its conserved first and last residue. The D gene is left open where the match is weak. Not every row has a clone size; where given, it reads once, few, many or a size class.

TRBV5-1	TRBJ2-1	TRBD1	NA	TGCGCCAGCAGCTCGGGGGACAGGCAAGGTAATGAGCAGTTCTTC	CASSSGDRQGNEQFF
TRBV6-5	TRBJ1-2	NA	once	TGTGCCAGCAGCCGAGTGGGCTTTAACTATGGCTACACCTTC	CASSRVGFNYGYTF
TRBV6-2/TRBV6-3	TRBJ1-1	NA	NA	TGTGCCAGCAGTTACTCTATCGGTGGTGGGGCCCGGGACACTGAAGCTTTCTTT	CASSYSIGGGARDTEAFF
TRBV5-1	TRBJ1-1	TRBD1	NA	TGCGCCAGCAGCCGCGGACAGGGCGACGATGCTGAAGCTTTCTTT	CASSRGQGDDAEAFF
TRBV4-2	TRBJ1-1	NA	once	TGTGCCAGCAGCCCGACCTTCTCCGGGACTGAAGCTTTCTTT	CASSPTFSGTEAFF
TRBV29-1	TRBJ1-1	NA	NA	TGCAGCGCCTATGACAGATTAAAGAACACTGAAGCTTTCTTT	CSAYDRLKNTEAFF
TRBV7-2	TRBJ2-1	TRBD2	NA	TGTGCCAGCAGCTTCTGGGGGAGGGCCAATGAGCAGTTCTTC	CASSFWGRANEQFF
TRBV4-3	TRBJ2-1	TRBD2	NA	TGCGCCAGCAGCCAAGGACTAGCGGGAGCCTACGAGCAGTTCTTC	CASSQGLAGAYEQFF
TRBV27	TRBJ1-2	NA	once	TGTGCCAGCAGGGTACAGGGACCTAGGGGTTATGGCTACACCTTC	CASRVQGPRGYGYTF
TRBV3-1/TRBV3-2	TRBJ2-5	NA	NA	TGTGCCAGCAGCCAAGAGCATAGCGCTCAAGAGACCCAGTACTTC	CASSQEHSAQETQYF
TRBV12-5	TRBJ1-2	TRBD1	many	TGTGCTAGTGGTCTCTGGGACAGGGATGGCTACACCTTC	CASGLWDRDGYTF
TRBV7-8	TRBJ1-2	NA	NA	TGTGCCAGCAGCTTAGATGGCGGAGCAGGCTACACCTTC	CASSLDGGAGYTF